This T cell receptor beta chain derives from a study of T cells expressing NK-cell markers. Study context: Repertoires of TCR beta were obtained from T cells sorted as CD3+CD56+NKG2C+, CD3+CD56+NKG2C- and CD3+CD56-NKG2C+. The study's findings and limits: More than 5 donors carried dominant NKG2C+ clonotypes that made up roughly 1.0-8% of their CD8+ T cells.

Details on this clonotype: The antigen remains unidentified.

TCR beta libraries carry UMIs added by 5'RACE template switching. With the 5' RACE reads reprocessed, TCRdb shows one record per CDR3 protein and no DNA. The table lists hundreds of thousands of distinct CDR3 sequences. Germline-derived CDR1 and CDR2 are SNHLY and FYNNEI. The CDR3 totals 16 residues. Sequences were obtained from blood T cells: a sorted CD56 or NKG2C T cell subset, CD4+ or CD8+ T cells, or bulk PBMC T cells (not recorded which). This sequence originates from a man aged 18-75 years in good health. The chain combines TRBV2 with TRBJ2-1. CDR3 loop: CASRSTYRTKWDEQFF.